Reported below is one T cell receptor beta chain. Its antigen remains unknown. TCRdb processed the 5' RACE reads anew with MiXCR; each CDR3 protein has one entry. Among over 350,000 distinct CDR3 sequences, 24% were seen once, and the ten largest hold 8.5% to 9%. V shed 0 bases and J shed 7 bases, with 19 bases lying between them. This CDR3 is 17 amino acids long. These data belong to a study of T-cell memory formation after mild COVID-19. Points from the study as a whole: Among clones contracting day 15 to 85, CD4/CD8 was balanced, whereas later expanders leaned CD4+. The CD4+ clones that contracted clustered mainly within CM and EM, and the CD8+ clones concentrated in EMRA. Pre-infection memory contained some responding clones, which suggested that cross-reactive memory had joined.

The chain employs TRBV23-1 and TRBJ1-5, with a possible D match to TRBD1 (5 bases). TRBV23-1 is known as an ORF, though its function is uncertain. This receptor was obtained from an adult woman who had mild COVID-19 (a few samples of this study predate the infection). Cell type and time point are not known. Sample: PBMCs or a T cell subset sorted from them (not recorded which). CDR3 residues: CASSQSTGRGRWQPQHF. The CDR3 DNA sequence: TGCGCCAGCAGTCAATCTACAGGACGGGGAAGATGGCAGCCCCAGCATTTT.